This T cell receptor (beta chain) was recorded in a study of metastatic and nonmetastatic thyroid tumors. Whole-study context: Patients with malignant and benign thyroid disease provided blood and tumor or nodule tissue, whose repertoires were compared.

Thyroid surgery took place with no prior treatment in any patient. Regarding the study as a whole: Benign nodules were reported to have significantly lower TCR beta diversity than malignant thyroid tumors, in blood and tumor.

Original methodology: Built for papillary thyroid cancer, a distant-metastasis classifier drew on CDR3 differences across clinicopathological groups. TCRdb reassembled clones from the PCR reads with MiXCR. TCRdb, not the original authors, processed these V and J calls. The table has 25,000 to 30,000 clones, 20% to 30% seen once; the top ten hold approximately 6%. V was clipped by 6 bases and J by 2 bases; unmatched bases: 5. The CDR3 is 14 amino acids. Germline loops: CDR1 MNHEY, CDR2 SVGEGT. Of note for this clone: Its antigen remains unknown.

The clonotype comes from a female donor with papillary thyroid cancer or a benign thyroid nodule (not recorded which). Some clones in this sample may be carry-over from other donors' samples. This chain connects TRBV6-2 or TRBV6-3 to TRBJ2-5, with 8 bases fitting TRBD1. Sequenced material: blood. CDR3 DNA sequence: TGTGCCAGCAGGCTAGGACAGGGTCAAGAGACCCAGTACTTC. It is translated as CASRLGQGQETQYF.